These 32 T cell receptor beta chains were sequenced from one sample in a study of beta chain features in type 1 diabetes. Study-wide results and limits: Moderate yet significant TCRB CDR3 shortening was seen in Type 1 diabetes patients in all four CD4+ subsets.

These receptors lack a known antigen. cDNA synthesis used the whole RNA isolate, giving expressed TCRB sequences. TCRdb's table, derived via immunoSEQ multiplex PCR, lists solely in-frame clones and lacks some. Counted here are some 240,000 clones, approximately 16% occurring once; the ten biggest clones make up 0.085%. The sample consisted of naive CD4+ T cells from blood. The receptor set was obtained from a man aged 30 to 45 with type 1 diabetes.

The genes are TRBV20-1 and TRBJ2-1, with D unclear. The germline V gene has CDR1 DFQATT and CDR2 SNEGSKA (reference sequence). This CDR3 has 11 amino acids. V lost 7 bases to trimming and J lost 3 bases, with 7 bases between them. This CDR3 reads CSEVLYNEQFF. The CDR3 region has the DNA TGCAGTGAGGTGCTCTACAATGAGCAGTTCTTC.

V gene TRBV6-5 combines with J gene TRBJ2-1; D perhaps matches TRBD2 (6 bases). CDR1 is MNHEY and CDR2 is SVGAGI in the germline V gene. V dropped 2 bases and J dropped 3 bases, with 11 bases sitting between them. The CDR3 has 15 amino acids. The chain's CDR3 is CASSYGGSVYNEQFF. CDR3 bases: TGTGCCAGCAGTTACGGGGGGAGCGTCTACAATGAGCAGTTCTTC.

This clone was counted between two and nine times. V and J are TRBV19 and TRBJ1-1, with 7 nucleotides matching TRBD1. The length of the CDR3 is 12 residues. Trimming at V came to 6 bases and at J to 5 bases, leaving 3 bases not matched to a gene. Germline assignment: CDR1 LNHDA and CDR2 SQIVND (reference sequence). CDR3 sequence (DNA): TGTGCCAGTAGCTACAGGGGAACTGAAGCTTTCTTT. It codes for CASSYRGTEAFF.

J is TRBJ1-5 and V is TRBV7-2, with a possible D match to TRBD1 (5 bases). The germline V gene encodes CDR1 SGHTA and CDR2 FQGNSA. The CDR3 is 16 amino acids. Trimming stripped 1 base from V and 2 bases from J, with 12 bases between. Here the CDR3 DNA reads TGTGCCAGCAGCTTAGTCTGGCAGGGCGGCAATCAGCCCCAGCATTTT. Translation gives CASSLVWQGGNQPQHF.

This clone was seen more than once but under ten times. The V gene is TRBV7-2, the J gene TRBJ1-4; D ambiguous. Germline V gene lookup returns CDR1 SGHTA and CDR2 FQGNSA. This CDR3 comprises 14 residues. The V end lost 1 base, the J end lost 5 bases, and 8 bases lay between the germline ends. The CDR3 nucleotides read TGTGCCAGCAGCTTAGAACGGTCGAATGAAAAACTGTTTTTT. Its protein product is CASSLERSNEKLFF.

This chain joins TRBV30 and TRBJ1-2, with 9 bases lining up with TRBD1. With V trimmed by 6 bases and J by 4 bases, 6 bases remained unmatched. CDR1 GTSNPN and CDR2 SVGIG come from the germline V gene (reference sequence). The CDR3 loop spans 13 amino acids. This CDR3 reads CACSGTGIYGYTF. The CDR3 nucleotides are TGTGCCTGTTCCGGGACAGGGATCTATGGCTACACCTTC. The full variable domain, completed using reference TRBV30 and TRBJ1-2, is SQTIHQWPATLVQPVGSPLSLECTVEGTSNPNLYWYRQAAGRGLQLLFYSVGIGQISSEVPQNLSASRPQDRQFILSSKKLLLSDSGFYLCACSGTGIYGYTFGSGTRLTVV.

The CDR3 DNA follows: TGTGCCAGTGCTCTGCGACGTCGGTACGAGCAGTACTTC. It translates to CASALRRRYEQYF. J is TRBJ2-7 and V is TRBV27; D unresolved. This CDR3 is 13 amino acids long. The V gene's germline CDR1 is MNHEY and CDR2 SMNVEV (reference sequence). V lost 9 bases, J lost 4 bases, and 16 bases lay in between.

This clone showed up just a few times. This chain connects TRBV18 to TRBJ2-3, with 8 nucleotides matching TRBD2. This CDR3 is built from 17 residues. CDR1 KGHSH and CDR2 LQKENI come from the germline V gene. After removal of 1 base from V and 4 bases from J, the junction contained 10 bases not matched to a gene. In DNA, the CDR3 is TGTGCCAGCTCACCACGCCCTAGCGGGTCCACAGCAGATACGCAGTATTTT. Protein: CASSPRPSGSTADTQYF.

The rearrangement links TRBV29-1 to TRBJ2-5; D possibly corresponds to TRBD2 (6 bases). The CDR3 runs 14 residues. The V gene's germline CDR1 is SQVTM and CDR2 ANQGSEA. V lost 5 bases and J 3 bases, leaving 16 bases between the germline ends. CDR3 residues: CSVMRSGGKETQYF. The CDR3 coding sequence is TGCAGCGTTATGAGAAGCGGAGGGAAAGAGACCCAGTACTTC.

This clone appeared once. The rearrangement uses TRBV30 and TRBJ2-7; perhaps D is TRBD1 or TRBD2 (6 bases each). CDR3 length equals 12 residues. V was cut by 2 bases and J by 6 bases, with 11 bases left in between. Germline values: CDR1 GTSNPN, CDR2 SVGIG (reference sequence). The DNA for the CDR3 is TGTGCCTGGAGTAGAAGGGGGGCCGAGCAGTACTTC. Protein product: CAWSRRGAEQYF.

V gene TRBV9 combines with J gene TRBJ2-3; D not resolved. Germline CDR1 is SGDLS and CDR2 is YYNGEE. The V end lost 0 bases, the J end lost 1 base, and 3 bases lay between the germline ends. This CDR3 contains 13 residues. CDR3 coding DNA: TGTGCCAGCAGCGTAGATGGCACAGATACGCAGTATTTT. Amino acids: CASSVDGTDTQYF.

The chain is built from TRBV11-2 and TRBJ2-1, with D unresolved. The length of the CDR3 is 13 residues. Trimming cost V 1 base and J 4 bases, with 5 bases left between them. In germline, CDR1 is SGHAT, CDR2 FQNNGV. CDR3 sequence (DNA): TGTGCCAGCAGCTTAGGCAGGTACAATGAGCAGTTCTTC. Translated: CASSLGRYNEQFF. Supplemented by reference TRBV11-2 and TRBJ2-1, the full variable domain reads EAGVAQSPRYKIIEKRQSVAFWCNPISGHATLYWYQQILGQGPKLLIQFQNNGVVDDSQLPKDRFSAERLKGVDSTLKIQPAKLEDSAVYLCASSLGRYNEQFFGPGTRLTVL.

The chain employs TRBV10-3 and TRBJ2-3; 7 nucleotides match TRBD1. V trimming: 1 base; J trimming: 4 bases; junction bases outside the gene matches: 2. Germline V gene sequence: CDR1 ENHRY, CDR2 SYGVKD. The CDR3 runs to 14 residues. DNA for the CDR3: TGTGCCATCAGTGAGTTGGGACAGTCAGATACGCAGTATTTT. Its translation: CAISELGQSDTQYF.

The chain employs TRBV28 and TRBJ1-1; D perhaps matches TRBD1 (6 bases). CDR1 is MDHEN, CDR2 SYDVKM, per germline. Trimming cost V 6 bases and J 8 bases, with 22 bases left between them. This CDR3 region has 15 residues. In DNA form, the CDR3 reads TGTGCCAGCAGCCCCCCGGGGGCTGTGGCGCAGGAAGCTTTCTTT. Translated: CASSPPGAVAQEAFF.

The CDR3 nucleotides are TGCGCCAGCAGCTTGGTGGCAGAAGAGACCCAGTACTTC. Amino acid sequence: CASSLVAEETQYF. The rearrangement joins TRBV5-1 to TRBJ2-5; D uncertain. The CDR3 has 13 amino acids. Trimming cost V 0 bases and J 3 bases, with 6 bases left between them. Germline lookup yields CDR1 SGHRS and CDR2 YFSETQ. The entire variable domain, with the rest obtained from reference TRBV5-1 and TRBJ2-5, is as follows: KAGVTQTPRYLIKTRGQQVTLSCSPISGHRSVSWYQQTPGQGLQFLFEYFSETQRNKGNFPGRFSGRQFSNSRSEMNVSTLELGDSALYLCASSLVAEETQYFGPGTRLLVL.

CDR3 residues: CASSENNYNEQFF. In nucleotides, the CDR3 is TGCGCCAGCAGTGAGAATAACTACAATGAGCAGTTCTTC. V gene TRBV10-1 combines with J gene TRBJ2-1; no reliable D call. The CDR3 has 13 amino acids. Germline loops: CDR1 WNHNN, CDR2 SYGVQD (reference sequence). V dropped 2 bases and J dropped 3 bases, with 5 bases sitting between them.

The genes are TRBV29-1 and TRBJ2-5, with 7 bases fitting TRBD2. Per the germline V gene, CDR1 is SQVTM and CDR2 is ANQGSEA. The CDR3 consists of 13 residues. With V trimmed by 0 bases and J by 9 bases, 7 bases remained unmatched. In DNA form, the CDR3 reads TGCAGCGTTGAAGAAGAATTAGGACTAGCCCAGTACTTC. It encodes CSVEEELGLAQYF. The full variable domain, rest sourced from reference TRBV29-1 and TRBJ2-5, is SAVISQKPSRDICQRGTSLTIQCQVDSQVTMMFWYRQQPGQSLTLIATANQGSEATYESGFVIDKFPISRPNLTFSTLTVSNMSPEDSSIYLCSVEEELGLAQYFGPGTRLLVL.

The chain recombines TRBV11-2 with TRBJ2-4; TRBD1 aligns across 8 bases. V trimming: 5 bases; J trimming: 6 bases; junction bases outside the gene matches: 9. Germline V lookup: CDR1 SGHAT, CDR2 FQNNGV. CDR3 length: 15 residues. Written as DNA, the CDR3 is TGTGCCAGCAGCCCGCGTGCCGGGACAGGAAACATTCAGTACTTC. Amino acids: CASSPRAGTGNIQYF.

In its sample, this clone was seen a few times. CDR3 sequence reads: CASRNRDLLHEQYF. The CDR3 DNA reads TGTGCCAGCAGAAACCGGGACTTGCTCCACGAGCAGTACTTC. The chain carries TRBV28 and TRBJ2-7; TRBD2 is a possible D gene (6 bases). V gave up 6 bases and J gave up 5 bases, with 17 bases separating them. This CDR3 has 14 residues. Germline lookup yields CDR1 MDHEN and CDR2 SYDVKM. The full variable domain, its missing parts supplied by reference TRBV28 and TRBJ2-7, is DVKVTQSSRYLVKRTGEKVFLECVQDMDHENMFWYRQDPGLGLRLIYFSYDVKMKEKGDIPEGYSVSREKKERFSLILESASTNQTSMYLCASRNRDLLHEQYFGPGTRLTVT.

In this sample, this clone turned up a few times. This chain links TRBV6-6 with TRBJ2-2; the D is unclear. This CDR3 region has 14 residues. Trimming removed 7 bases at V and 0 bases at J, with 9 bases between. Per the germline V gene, CDR1 is MNHNY and CDR2 is SVGAGI (reference sequence). The CDR3, as DNA: TGTGCCAGCACCCCAGAATCGAACACCGGGGAGCTGTTTTTT. This codes for CASTPESNTGELFF.

This clone was counted between two and nine times. The chain recombines TRBV23-1 with TRBJ2-3, with D perhaps TRBD1 or TRBD2 (5 bases each). TRBV23-1 carries the ORF label, with uncertain function. Trimming left V 0 bases short and J 4 bases short, with 20 bases between. The CDR3 is 18 residues long. CDR3 DNA: TGCGCCAGCAGTCAATCGCTAACGGAGGCAGGGTGGGCAGATACGCAGTATTTT. This sequence encodes CASSQSLTEAGWADTQYF.

This clone was observed a handful of times. This chain links TRBV30 with TRBJ2-6; no clear D. The V end lost 3 bases, the J end lost 2 bases, and 11 bases lay between the germline ends. Germline lookup yields CDR1 GTSNPN and CDR2 SVGIG (reference sequence). This CDR3 region has 15 residues. CDR3 DNA: TGTGCCTGGAGCCGAGACCATCCTGGGGCCAACGTCCTGACTTTC. It yields the protein CAWSRDHPGANVLTF.

This rearrangement joins TRBV10-3 to TRBJ2-3; 7 positions agree with TRBD2. The CDR3 contains 14 residues. Germline lookup yields CDR1 ENHRY and CDR2 SYGVKD. Germline trimming cut 6 bases from V and 7 bases from J; bases unmatched to any gene: 10. The CDR3 sequence is CAIRGSGNGNTQYF. In DNA, the CDR3 is TGTGCCATCAGGGGGAGCGGGAATGGAAATACGCAGTATTTT.

This clone was observed a handful of times. The chain has TRBV29-1 and TRBJ2-7; 10 positions match TRBD2. V lost 3 bases, J lost 5 bases, and 4 bases stayed unmatched. CDR3 length: 13 residues. Germline CDR1 SQVTM, CDR2 ANQGSEA. The CDR3 DNA reads as TGCAGCGTTGAGGCTAGCGGGAGCAACGAGCAGTACTTC. This encodes CSVEASGSNEQYF.

This clone was seen a handful of times. The CDR3 here is CAGRRVFYGYTF. The CDR3 DNA reads as TGTGCCGGCCGCCGGGTTTTCTATGGCTACACCTTC. The chain recombines TRBV19 with TRBJ1-2, with no clear D. The germline gives CDR1 LNHDA, CDR2 SQIVND (reference sequence). CDR3 length: 12 amino acids. V was cut by 11 bases and J by 4 bases, with 14 bases left in between.

About this clone itself: Other nucleotide sequences in the sample specify the same CDR3. This chain links TRBV30 with TRBJ1-2; unclear D gene. Trimming removed 2 bases at V and 8 bases at J, with 9 bases between. CDR3 size: 11 residues. Germline assignment: CDR1 GTSNPN and CDR2 SVGIG (reference sequence). The CDR3 coding sequence is TGTGCCTGGAGTTCAGGCGGAGGCTACACCTTC. Translated: CAWSSGGGYTF.

The chain links TRBV15 to TRBJ1-1; a weak D match, TRBD1 (5 bases). The germline gives CDR1 LNHNV, CDR2 YYDKDF (reference sequence). CDR3 length: 15 amino acids. The V and J ends lost 3 bases and 4 bases respectively, with 15 bases between them. The CDR3 loop reads CATSRYTGVGTEAFF. The CDR3 bases are TGTGCCACCAGCAGGTATACGGGGGTAGGCACTGAAGCTTTCTTT.

V usage is TRBV11-2 and J usage is TRBJ2-1, with 12 bases matching TRBD2. The CDR3 consists of 16 residues. After removal of 5 bases from V and 4 bases from J, the junction contained 6 bases not matched to a gene. Germline V CDR1 and CDR2: SGHAT, FQNNGV. The CDR3 loop is CASSPWTSGTYNEQFF. The CDR3 DNA reads as TGTGCCAGCAGCCCCTGGACTAGCGGGACGTACAATGAGCAGTTCTTC.

The chain carries TRBV19 and TRBJ2-7; D gene uncertain. The length of the CDR3 is 15 residues. Germline loops: CDR1 LNHDA, CDR2 SQIVND (reference sequence). Trimming took 3 bases from V and 2 from J, leaving 14 bases between them. The CDR3 DNA is TGTGCCAGTAGTATCTGGAACTCAAGGGCCTACGAGCAGTACTTC. Encoded protein: CASSIWNSRAYEQYF.

The chain links TRBV5-1 to TRBJ1-1; D may be TRBD1 (5 bases). CDR1 is SGHRS and CDR2 is YFSETQ in the germline V gene. This CDR3 region has 11 residues. Trimming pared 0 bases from V and 9 bases from J, leaving 6 bases between. CDR3 sequence (DNA): TGCGCCAGCAGCTTGGACAGGCAAGCTTTCTTT. It specifies CASSLDRQAFF.

The rearrangement links TRBV9 to TRBJ1-2, with 7 bases that match TRBD1. The length of the CDR3 is 13 residues. Trimming cost V 3 bases and J 4 bases; bases outside gene matches: 3. In germline, CDR1 is SGDLS, CDR2 YYNGEE. The CDR3 DNA reads TGTGCCAGCAGCGGACAGGGACCCTATGGCTACACCTTC. Residues: CASSGQGPYGYTF.

This clone was seen a few times. V gene TRBV30 combines with J gene TRBJ2-2; no definite D call. V lost 8 bases and J 6 bases, leaving 16 bases between the germline ends. The V gene's germline CDR1 is GTSNPN and CDR2 SVGIG (reference sequence). The CDR3 sequence is 13 residues long. CDR3 sequence: CAQTKDTAGELFF. The CDR3 DNA is TGTGCCCAGACGAAAGACACAGCCGGGGAGCTGTTTTTT. The full variable domain, its missing parts supplied by reference TRBV30 and TRBJ2-2, is SQTIHQWPATLVQPVGSPLSLECTVEGTSNPNLYWYRQAAGRGLQLLFYSVGIGQISSEVPQNLSASRPQDRQFILSSKKLLLSDSGFYLCAQTKDTAGELFFGEGSRLTVL.